The 30 T cell receptor beta chains below were found in one sample sequenced in a study of shared clonotypes between healthy human individuals. Cells designated naive CD8 were CD45RO-negative and were positively selected for CCR7, with terminally differentiated effector memory CD45RA+ cells excluded. Libraries were prepared by immunoSEQ multiplex PCR; TCRdb keeps only in-frame clonotypes and omits some of them. Of around 610,000 clones in the sample, about 96% were seen once. Specimen: naive CD8+ T cells sorted from blood. All receptors derive from a woman aged 30 to 39 in good health.

V usage is TRBV4-2 and J usage is TRBJ1-3; D is unresolved. The length of the CDR3 is 15 residues. V gave up 4 bases and J gave up 2 bases, with 12 bases separating them. Germline-derived CDR1 and CDR2 are LGHNA and YNFKEQ. DNA of the CDR3: TGTGCCAGCAGCCCGGACGCCCGCCCTGGAAACACCATATATTTT. Translated: CASSPDARPGNTIYF.

The genes are TRBV29-1 and TRBJ2-5, with TRBD2 matching over 8 bases. The J call may be wrong; the DNA end is better matched by TRBJ2-7. Germline V gene data show CDR1 as SQVTM and CDR2 as ANQGSEA. The length of the CDR3 is 14 residues. CDR3 DNA: TGCAGCGTTGCGGTGACTAGCGCAGTTTACGAGCAGTACTTC. It specifies CSVAVTSAVYEQYF.

In its sample, this clone was seen once. The rearrangement joins TRBV5-1 to TRBJ1-1, with D possibly being TRBD1 (5 bases). The V gene lost 4 bases and the J gene lost 0 bases, with 16 bases spanning the gap. Germline assignment: CDR1 SGHRS and CDR2 YFSETQ. The CDR3 runs to 16 residues. CDR3 nucleotide sequence: TGCGCCAGCAGCGGAGGGGACCAACGAGTGAACACTGAAGCTTTCTTT. It specifies CASSGGDQRVNTEAFF.

The chain's CDR3 is CATSTGTSFYNEQFF. CDR3 DNA: TGTGCCACCAGCACCGGGACTAGCTTCTACAATGAGCAGTTCTTC. The V and J genes are TRBV15 and TRBJ2-1; 9 bases match TRBD2. With V trimmed by 4 bases and J by 3 bases, 4 bases remained unmatched. The germline V gene has CDR1 LNHNV and CDR2 YYDKDF (reference sequence). The CDR3 has 15 residues.

The CDR3, as DNA: TGTGCCAGCGCAGGGGGCGAAGGGACTGAAGCTTTCTTT. This gives the protein CASAGGEGTEAFF. The V call is TRBV9, the J call TRBJ1-1, with 8 nucleotides matching TRBD1. CDR3 length equals 13 residues. In germline, CDR1 is SGDLS, CDR2 YYNGEE. V was pared by 7 bases and J by 5 bases, with 7 bases of the junction left unmatched. Combining the CDR3 with reference TRBV9 and TRBJ1-1 gives the whole variable domain DSGVTQTPKHLITATGQRVTLRCSPRSGDLSVYWYQQSLDQGLQFLIQYYNGEERAKGNILERFSAQQFPDLHSELNLSSLELGDSALYFCASAGGEGTEAFFGQGTRLTVV.

J is TRBJ1-2 and V is TRBV5-4; 7 bases line up with TRBD1. Unmatched junction bases numbered 2, after V lost 3 bases and J lost 3 bases. CDR3 length: 13 residues. Germline-derived CDR1 and CDR2 are SGHNT and YYREEE (reference sequence). CDR3 in DNA: TGTGCCAGCAGCTCCGGGACAGACTATGGCTACACCTTC. It codes for CASSSGTDYGYTF.

This chain links TRBV7-6 with TRBJ2-1; D is perhaps TRBD2 (5 bases). Germline-derived CDR1 and CDR2 are SGHVS and FNYEAQ. V was clipped by 2 bases and J by 2 bases, with 19 bases between them. The CDR3 is 18 amino acids. CDR3 region: CASSLTSGGAAPYNEQFF. The CDR3 DNA is TGTGCCAGCAGCTTAACCTCCGGAGGAGCAGCCCCCTACAATGAGCAGTTCTTC.

The chain links TRBV19 to TRBJ2-7, with D possibly being TRBD1 or TRBD2 (5 bases each). CDR1 and CDR2 (germline): LNHDA, SQIVND (reference sequence). This CDR3 contains 14 residues. V gave up 5 bases and J gave up 5 bases, with 16 bases separating them. As DNA, the CDR3 is TGTGCCAGTAGTCCCGACCGGGACCGAAACGAGCAGTACTTC. Translated: CASSPDRDRNEQYF.

This sequence joins TRBV30 and TRBJ1-2, with a possible D match to TRBD1 (6 bases). V shed 4 bases and J shed 2 bases, with 14 bases lying between them. The CDR3 totals 14 residues. CDR1 and CDR2 from the germline V gene are GTSNPN and SVGIG (reference sequence). CDR3 loop: CAWMKQGQNYGYTF. DNA for the CDR3: TGTGCCTGGATGAAACAGGGACAAAACTATGGCTACACCTTC.

This chain links TRBV5-6 with TRBJ2-5, with a weak D call TRBD1 (5 bases). The V end lost 4 bases, the J end lost 4 bases, and 11 bases lay between the germline ends. The CDR3 is 13 residues long. Germline CDR1 and CDR2: SGHDT and YYEEEE. The CDR3 coding sequence is TGTGCCAGCAGCCAGACAGTATCAGAGACCCAGTACTTC. This sequence encodes CASSQTVSETQYF.

DNA for the CDR3: TGTGCCAGCAGCGTAGGGGGGACTCCACAAAGAGGCAATGAGCAGTTCTTC. It translates to CASSVGGTPQRGNEQFF. The chain recombines TRBV9 with TRBJ2-1; D may be TRBD2 (6 bases). Trimming took off 0 bases at V and 6 bases at J, with 19 bases between the two ends. The CDR3 consists of 17 residues. Germline V gene data show CDR1 as SGDLS and CDR2 as YYNGEE.

V gene TRBV5-5 combines with J gene TRBJ1-5; perhaps TRBD1 as D (5 bases). Germline assignment: CDR1 SGHKS and CDR2 YYEKEE (reference sequence). The germline V and J ends were trimmed by 4 bases and 0 bases, with 20 bases remaining between them. This CDR3 comprises 18 residues. The CDR3 nucleotides are TGTGCCAGCAGCCTCTACAAGTGGGGGAAGGGTAGCAATCAGCCCCAGCATTTT. This codes for CASSLYKWGKGSNQPQHF.

This sequence joins TRBV14 and TRBJ2-7; TRBD2 matches 8 bases. Germline assignment: CDR1 SGHDN and CDR2 FVKESK. The CDR3 covers 17 residues. The trim removed 1 base at V and 4 bases at J, leaving 12 bases unmatched. The DNA of the CDR3 is TGTGCCAGCAGCCAAGGGGTTGAGCGGGGGTTCATATACGAGCAGTACTTC. Its protein is CASSQGVERGFIYEQYF.

On this clone itself: Other DNA sequences from this sample encode an identical CDR3 as well. The chain couples TRBV28 to TRBJ2-7; weak D call: TRBD1 (5 bases). Per germline, CDR1 MDHEN and CDR2 SYDVKM. Between the trimmed V and J ends, which lost 2 bases and 3 bases, there was a span of 5 bases. The CDR3 loop spans 12 amino acids. The CDR3 reads CASSLRGYEQYF. The DNA for the CDR3 is TGTGCCAGCAGTTTAAGGGGCTACGAGCAGTACTTC.

This chain uses TRBV27 with TRBJ1-5; D uncertain. V was trimmed by 5 bases and J by 0 bases, leaving 8 bases between them. CDR3 length equals 14 residues. Germline V gene sequence: CDR1 MNHEY, CDR2 SMNVEV (reference sequence). For the CDR3, the DNA is TGTGCCAGCAGTCCAAACTATAGCAATCAGCCCCAGCATTTT. Its protein product is CASSPNYSNQPQHF.

This clone has a single count. A read error may produce the germline difference seen at one junction end. This sequence joins TRBV2 and TRBJ2-7; D is ambiguous. The CDR3 extends over 13 amino acids. Germline CDR1 SNHLY, CDR2 FYNNEI. This CDR3 reads CASRDGHSYEQYF. For the CDR3, the DNA is TGTGCCAGCCGTGACGGCCACTCCTACGAGCAGTACTTC.

The chain employs TRBV4-1 and TRBJ1-3; D not resolved. The CDR3 covers 15 residues. CDR1 and CDR2 (germline): MGHRA, YSYEKL. V was trimmed by 1 base and J by 0 bases, leaving 7 bases between them. CDR3 DNA: TGCGCCAGCAGCCAAGTAGTTACCTCTGGAAACACCATATATTTT. Protein product: CASSQVVTSGNTIYF.

The chain carries TRBV28 and TRBJ2-2, with 8 nucleotides matching TRBD1. In germline, CDR1 is MDHEN, CDR2 SYDVKM. The CDR3 is 15 residues long. V lost 5 bases, J lost 7 bases, and 9 bases stayed unmatched. The CDR3 is CASSMYRGDGGELFF. CDR3 DNA: TGTGCCAGCAGTATGTACAGGGGGGATGGCGGGGAGCTGTTTTTT.

The chain combines TRBV7-3 with TRBJ1-2, with 10 bases matching TRBD1. This CDR3 is 15 amino acids long. In germline, CDR1 is SGHTA, CDR2 FQGTGA. With V trimmed by 4 bases and J by 7 bases, 9 bases remained unmatched. Written as DNA, the CDR3 is TGTGCCAGCAGCTCCCGGGACAGGGGAGCCTCTGGCTACACCTTC. Amino acid sequence: CASSSRDRGASGYTF. The full variable domain, its missing parts supplied by reference TRBV7-3 and TRBJ1-2, is GAGVSQTPSNKVTEKGKYVELRCDPISGHTALYWYRQSLGQGPEFLIYFQGTGAADDSGLPNDRFFAVRPEGSVSTLKIQRTERGDSAVYLCASSSRDRGASGYTFGSGTRLTVV.

The chain uses TRBV27 and TRBJ2-7; 8 nucleotides match TRBD1. The V gene end was trimmed by 2 bases and the J gene end by 6 bases; junction bases not matched to a gene: 6. From germline, CDR1 is MNHEY and CDR2 SMNVEV (reference sequence). This CDR3 region has 14 residues. This CDR3 is CASSLPGGGSEQYF. The CDR3 nucleotides read TGTGCCAGCAGTTTACCAGGGGGCGGCTCCGAGCAGTACTTC.

This chain joins TRBV11-2 and TRBJ2-7, with D unclear. Deletions cut 4 bases from V and 3 bases from J, with 10 bases between. The CDR3 loop spans 13 amino acids. Per germline, CDR1 SGHAT and CDR2 FQNNGV. The CDR3 spells CASSSNPNYEQYF. The CDR3 nucleotides read TGTGCCAGCAGCTCCAACCCCAACTACGAGCAGTACTTC.

This sequence joins TRBV13 and TRBJ2-5; 8 bases align to TRBD1. CDR3 length equals 14 residues. The germline V gene has CDR1 PRHDT and CDR2 FYEKMQ (reference sequence). V trimming: 5 bases; J trimming: 4 bases; junction bases outside the gene matches: 6. DNA of the CDR3: TGTGCCAGCAGCCGGGACAGGAGTTCAGAGACCCAGTACTTC. It is translated as CASSRDRSSETQYF.

The chain is built from TRBV7-6 and TRBJ2-2; 8 nucleotides agree with TRBD1. The V gene's germline CDR1 is SGHVS and CDR2 FNYEAQ. The ends lost 2 bases at V and 10 bases at J; junction bases unmatched: 3. This CDR3 has 13 amino acids. The CDR3 here is CASSLWGQAELFF. CDR3 sequence (DNA): TGTGCCAGCAGCTTATGGGGACAGGCGGAGCTGTTTTTT.

This chain uses TRBV5-4 with TRBJ1-2, with 7 bases lining up with TRBD1. Germline V lookup: CDR1 SGHNT, CDR2 YYREEE (reference sequence). The trim removed 4 bases at V and 1 base at J, leaving 13 bases unmatched. This CDR3 contains 17 residues. The CDR3 nucleotides read TGTGCCAGCAGCCCCTACCCCGGGACAGAAAGTAACTATGGCTACACCTTC. Residues: CASSPYPGTESNYGYTF. Drawing the rest from reference TRBV5-4 and TRBJ1-2, the complete variable domain is ETGVTQSPTHLIKTRGQQVTLRCSSQSGHNTVSWYQQALGQGPQFIFQYYREEENGRGNFPPRFSGLQFPNYSSELNVNALELDDSALYLCASSPYPGTESNYGYTFGSGTRLTVV.

This chain links TRBV5-5 with TRBJ1-1; maybe TRBD1 (5 bases). The CDR3 has 16 residues. Germline V gene sequence: CDR1 SGHKS, CDR2 YYEKEE (reference sequence). The V and J ends lost 1 base and 7 bases respectively, with 20 bases between them. CDR3 amino acids: CASSLPRTPDRGEAFF. The CDR3, as DNA: TGTGCCAGCAGCTTGCCCCGGACACCCGATAGGGGTGAAGCTTTCTTT.

V gene TRBV18 combines with J gene TRBJ2-7; perhaps TRBD2 as D (6 bases). The germline V gene encodes CDR1 KGHSH and CDR2 LQKENI. V lost 0 bases to trimming and J lost 1 base, with 13 bases between them. The CDR3 totals 16 residues. CDR3 protein: CASSPPFGDSSYEQYF. CDR3 DNA: TGTGCCAGCTCACCACCGTTTGGGGACTCTTCCTACGAGCAGTACTTC.

V and J are TRBV1 and TRBJ2-5; TRBD2, the D gene given by the table, was not confirmed from the DNA. The end of the DNA aligns better with TRBJ2-7, so the J call may be wrong. TRBV1 is listed as a pseudogene. The CDR3 is 14 amino acids. The DNA of the CDR3 is TGCACCAGCCCGATTAGCGGGAGGCAGGGCGAGCAGTACTTC. Translating gives CTSPISGRQGEQYF.

This rearrangement joins TRBV5-1 to TRBJ2-7; 10 bases match TRBD1. This CDR3 has 15 residues. Per the germline V gene, CDR1 is SGHRS and CDR2 is YFSETQ. The V gene end was trimmed by 5 bases and the J gene end by 1 base; junction bases not matched to a gene: 6. The CDR3 nucleotides read TGCGCCAGCAGTTACCGGGACAGGGGATCCTACGAGCAGTACTTC. As protein: CASSYRDRGSYEQYF.

This clone appeared a single time. Other DNA sequences from this sample encode an identical CDR3 as well. The V gene is TRBV27, the J gene TRBJ1-2, with 8 bases lining up with TRBD1. Losses at the gene ends were 6 bases for V and 6 bases for J; bases not matched to a gene: 3. The V gene's germline CDR1 is MNHEY and CDR2 SMNVEV (reference sequence). The CDR3 is made up of 12 amino acids. The CDR3 coding sequence is TGTGCCAGCAGAACAGGGGGGCATGGCTACACCTTC. Encoded protein: CASRTGGHGYTF.

The CDR3 reads CASSFTSDSYEQYF. Written as DNA, the CDR3 is TGTGCCAGCAGCTTTACTAGCGACTCCTACGAGCAGTACTTC. The chain has TRBV7-2 and TRBJ2-7; 7 bases line up with TRBD2. The germline V gene has CDR1 SGHTA and CDR2 FQGNSA. Losses at the gene ends were 3 bases for V and 0 bases for J; bases not matched to a gene: 2. The CDR3 runs 14 residues.